Listed below are T cell receptor beta chains from one sample, sequenced in a study of siplizumab effects on memory and regulatory T cells. TCRdb keeps only in-frame clones here, not all; method: immunoSEQ multiplex PCR. The sample includes under 85,000 clones, 80% to 90% of them seen just once. The sample comprised Tregs sorted from blood. These TCRs come from a human donor in good health. Both conserved end residues are part of each CDR3. The D gene is left open where the match is weak. Part of the rows lack a size; the others show once, few, many or a class for expanded clones.

CDR3 protein | CDR3 DNA | D gene | V gene | CDR3 length | J gene | clone size
CASSEVDYEQYF | TGTGCCAGCAGTGAGGTGGACTACGAGCAGTACTTC | . | TRBV6-1 | 12 | TRBJ2-7 | .
CASSRDSETQYF | TGTGCCAGCAGCCGCGACTCGGAGACCCAGTACTTC | . | TRBV11-2 | 12 | TRBJ2-5 | .
CASSLIGERTTQYF | TGTGCCAGCAGTTTAATAGGGGAGCGCACTACGCAGTATTTT | . | TRBV27 | 14 | TRBJ2-3 | .
CASSSEGGITEAFF | TGTGCCAGCAGCTCGGAGGGGGGTATCACTGAAGCTTTCTTT | . | TRBV5-5 | 14 | TRBJ1-1 | .
CASSFSRGGGYTF | TGTGCCAGCAGTTTTTCCAGGGGGGGTGGCTACACCTTC | TRBD1 | TRBV28 | 13 | TRBJ1-2 | .
CASSLGGTSDFFFF | TGTGCCAGCAGCTTAGGGGGGACTAGCGACTTTTTTTTCTTC | TRBD2 | TRBV7-2 | 14 | TRBJ2-1 | once
CASSIAGGAPDTQYF | TGTGCCAGTAGTATAGCGGGCGGGGCCCCAGATACGCAGTATTTT | . | TRBV19 | 15 | TRBJ2-3 | .
CASSYSGGSSYNEQFF | TGTGCCAGCAGTTACTCGGGCGGAAGCTCCTACAATGAGCAGTTCTTC | . | TRBV6-5 | 16 | TRBJ2-1 | .
CASRDPGQGTGYTF | TGTGCCAGCAGGGACCCGGGACAGGGGACCGGCTACACCTTC | TRBD1 | TRBV6-5 | 14 | TRBJ1-2 | .
CAWRWGFDTEAFF | TGTGCCTGGAGATGGGGGTTCGACACTGAAGCTTTCTTT | . | TRBV30 | 13 | TRBJ1-1 | few
CASSQDWDTEAFF | TGCGCCAGCAGCCAAGACTGGGACACTGAAGCTTTCTTT | . | TRBV4-3 | 13 | TRBJ1-1 | .
CASSEQVGWDNEQFF | TGTGCCAGCAGTGAACAAGTTGGCTGGGACAATGAGCAGTTCTTC | . | TRBV27 | 15 | TRBJ2-1 | .
CASSPSGQVDGYTF | TGTGCCAGCAGTCCCTCGGGACAGGTTGATGGCTACACCTTC | TRBD1 | TRBV2 | 14 | TRBJ1-2 | .
CASSFPSGRNSYEQYF | TGTGCCAGCAGCTTCCCGAGCGGGAGGAACTCCTACGAGCAGTACTTC | TRBD2 | TRBV7-8 | 16 | TRBJ2-7 | .
CASSSRQGYQPQHF | TGTGCCAGCAGTTCCCGACAGGGTTATCAGCCCCAGCATTTT | TRBD1 | TRBV6-5 | 14 | TRBJ1-5 | .
CASSLEGRGAFF | TGCGCCAGCAGCTTGGAAGGGCGGGGAGCTTTCTTT | . | TRBV5-1 | 12 | TRBJ1-1 | .
CASRGDEGTEAFF | TGTGCCAGCCGGGGGGATGAGGGCACTGAAGCTTTCTTT | . | TRBV19 | 13 | TRBJ1-1 | .
CASSLGQFISTDTQYF | TGTGCCAGCAGCCTGGGACAGTTTATAAGCACAGATACGCAGTATTTT | TRBD1 | TRBV5-8 | 16 | TRBJ2-3 | .
CASSRTADTQYF | TGTGCCAGCAGCAGAACGGCAGATACGCAGTATTTT | . | TRBV7-6 | 12 | TRBJ2-3 | .
CASSPYGETQYF | TGTGCCAGCAGCCCCTACGGGGAGACCCAGTACTTC | . | TRBV5-6 | 12 | TRBJ2-5 | .